The 22 T cell receptor beta chains given below trace back to one sample, sequenced in a study of control samples from healthy donors and cancer patients. Profiled with immunoSEQ multiplex PCR; TCRdb holds only in-frame clones, not every one. Here the sample spans 170,000 or so clones, around nine tenths being singletons. Sequencing used blood. The receptors derive from a man aged 25-40 years in good health.

The CDR3 DNA follows: TGTGCCAGCAGTTTCCGGCTAGCGGGGGCCACCGGGGAGCTGTTTTTT. Encoded protein: CASSFRLAGATGELFF. The chain joins TRBV5-5 to TRBJ2-2; 10 bases are a match to TRBD2. In germline, CDR1 is SGHKS, CDR2 YYEKEE (reference sequence). The CDR3 runs 16 residues. J gave up 4 bases and V 5 bases, and 8 bases lay outside the gene matches.

This sequence joins TRBV10-3 and TRBJ2-2; maybe TRBD1 (7 bases). Trimming cost V 10 bases and J 4 bases, with 19 bases left between them. Looked up from germline, CDR1 is ENHRY and CDR2 is SYGVKD. The CDR3 has 15 residues. DNA for the CDR3: TGTGCCACCTCAGGGGGGCTGGGGAGCACCGGGGAGCTGTTTTTT. It is translated as CATSGGLGSTGELFF.

The chain links TRBV29-1 to TRBJ2-2, with D perhaps matching TRBD1 (5 bases). Per germline, CDR1 SQVTM and CDR2 ANQGSEA. Between the trimmed V and J ends, which lost 4 bases and 4 bases, there was a span of 10 bases. The CDR3 length is 13 residues. The CDR3 DNA sequence: TGCAGCGTTGTAGGGGATGCCACCGGGGAGCTGTTTTTT. Its translation is CSVVGDATGELFF.

This clone appeared once. Other DNA sequences within the sample encode an identical CDR3. V is TRBV12-3 or TRBV12-4 and J is TRBJ2-7; D might be TRBD2 (5 bases). CDR3 length: 12 amino acids. Trimming took off 2 bases at V and 4 bases at J, with 6 bases between the two ends. The CDR3 coding sequence is TGTGCCAGCAGTTTACGGGGTTACGAGCAGTACTTC. Protein product: CASSLRGYEQYF.

The chain links TRBV28 to TRBJ1-1; the match to TRBD1 covers 9 bases. CDR3 size: 15 residues. Germline CDR1 reads MDHEN; CDR2 reads SYDVKM. The J segment lost 6 bases and the V segment lost 7 bases, leaving 12 bases of the junction unmatched. This CDR3 is CASTLPRTGVSEAFF. CDR3 in DNA: TGTGCCAGCACCCTTCCTAGGACAGGGGTTTCTGAAGCTTTCTTT.

The chain links TRBV5-1 to TRBJ1-6; D is possibly TRBD1 (5 bases). The V gene's germline CDR1 is SGHRS and CDR2 YFSETQ. V was pared by 4 bases and J by 14 bases, with 25 bases between. The CDR3 covers 16 residues. CDR3 protein: CASSPPPGDGTEALHF. The CDR3 DNA is TGCGCCAGCAGCCCGCCCCCCGGGGACGGCACGGAGGCCCTCCACTTT.

This clone appeared once. The chain carries TRBV11-3 and TRBJ1-3; D remains ambiguous. Germline V gene sequence: CDR1 SGHNT, CDR2 YENEEA. The ends were cut back, 4 bases at V and 8 bases at J, with 9 bases in the middle. The length of the CDR3 is 12 residues. The CDR3 reads CASSSYGDTIYF. The CDR3 bases are TGTGCCAGCAGCTCCTACGGGGACACCATATATTTT.

CDR3 DNA: TGTGCCAGAAGCTTAGATGCCGAGACTAGCGGGGGGAAATCCACAGATACGCAGTATTTT. Its translation: CARSLDAETSGGKSTDTQYF. V and J are TRBV7-5 and TRBJ2-3; the D segment call TRBD2 is taken from the table without a DNA check. TRBV7-5 is deemed a pseudogene. This CDR3 spans 20 amino acids.

The chain carries TRBV6-5 and TRBJ2-7; D tentatively fits TRBD1 or TRBD2 (5 bases each). V dropped 8 bases and J dropped 1 base, with 9 bases sitting between them. The CDR3 spans 12 residues. Germline V CDR1 and CDR2: MNHEY, SVGAGI. As DNA, the CDR3 is TGTGCCAGCCGGGACGCGTCCTACGAGCAGTACTTC. This encodes CASRDASYEQYF.

The V gene is TRBV18, the J gene TRBJ2-1, with a tentative D call TRBD1 (6 bases). Trimming took off 3 bases at V and 4 bases at J, with 7 bases between the two ends. Germline-derived CDR1 and CDR2 are KGHSH and LQKENI. The CDR3 consists of 13 residues. The CDR3 nucleotides are TGTGCCAGCTCACCGGACAGTTACAATGAGCAGTTCTTC. Its translation: CASSPDSYNEQFF. Full variable domain (rest looked up from reference TRBV18 and TRBJ2-1): NAGVMQNPRHLVRRRGQEARLRCSPMKGHSHVYWYRQLPEEGLKFMVYLQKENIIDESGMPKERFSAEFPKEGPSILRIQQVVRGDSAAYFCASSPDSYNEQFFGPGTRLTVL.

Concerning this clone itself: The same CDR3 can be traced to other DNA sequences in this sample. V gene TRBV5-5 combines with J gene TRBJ1-3; possibly TRBD1 for D (5 bases). CDR1 is SGHKS and CDR2 is YYEKEE in the germline V gene (reference sequence). CDR3 size: 14 residues. V gave up 3 bases and J gave up 4 bases, with 11 bases separating them. The CDR3: CASSSGGSGNTIYF. Here the CDR3 DNA reads TGTGCCAGCAGCTCGGGGGGTAGCGGAAACACCATATATTTT.

The rearrangement joins TRBV7-8 to TRBJ2-5; no reliable D call. The V and J ends lost 2 bases and 4 bases respectively, with 14 bases between them. Germline CDR1 and CDR2: SGHVS and FQNEAQ. There are 15 residues in the CDR3. This CDR3 is CASSLRISIVETQYF. CDR3 DNA: TGTGCCAGCAGCTTACGTATTAGCATTGTAGAGACCCAGTACTTC.

CDR3 protein: CASSGSTPPTEAFF. In DNA, the CDR3 is TGCGCCAGCAGCGGATCGACACCCCCCACTGAAGCTTTCTTT. V is TRBV4-1 and J is TRBJ1-1; D gene ambiguous. The CDR3 has 14 residues. CDR1 MGHRA and CDR2 YSYEKL come from the germline V gene. V dropped 5 bases and J dropped 4 bases, with 14 bases sitting between them.

The CDR3 spells CASRPPGQWNTEAFF. The CDR3 DNA reads TGTGCCAGCAGACCCCCGGGACAATGGAACACTGAAGCTTTCTTT. The chain uses TRBV5-5 and TRBJ1-1; tentative D call: TRBD1 (6 bases). Deletions cut 5 bases from V and 1 base from J, with 15 bases between. The CDR3 contains 15 residues. CDR1 is SGHKS and CDR2 is YYEKEE in the germline V gene (reference sequence).

V gene TRBV7-8 combines with J gene TRBJ1-1; a weak D match, TRBD1 (5 bases). The CDR3 contains 20 residues. The germline V and J ends were trimmed by 0 bases and 4 bases, with 27 bases remaining between them. Germline CDR1 reads SGHVS; CDR2 reads FQNEAQ. The CDR3 DNA follows: TGTGCCAGCAGCTTAGCTAGGGGAAGGGTAGGCAGGGCGAAGGCCACTGAAGCTTTCTTT. Residues: CASSLARGRVGRAKATEAFF.

The V call is TRBV5-1, the J call TRBJ2-7; TRBD1 agrees at 7 bases. The germline gives CDR1 SGHRS, CDR2 YFSETQ. Trimming at V came to 4 bases and at J to 2 bases, leaving 6 bases not matched to a gene. This CDR3 has 14 residues. The CDR3 loop reads CASSQGDPAYEQYF. The CDR3, as DNA: TGCGCCAGCAGCCAGGGGGACCCAGCCTACGAGCAGTACTTC.

V is TRBV28 and J is TRBJ1-2; D not certain. Germline CDR1 MDHEN, CDR2 SYDVKM. The CDR3 is made up of 13 amino acids. The germline V and J ends were trimmed by 6 bases and 4 bases, with 12 bases remaining between them. CDR3 amino acids: CASRPDEGYGYTF. The CDR3 DNA follows: TGTGCCAGCAGACCGGACGAGGGCTATGGCTACACCTTC.

The chain has TRBV5-4 and TRBJ1-2, with D uncertain. The CDR3 covers 14 residues. The ends were cut back, 0 bases at V and 2 bases at J, with 8 bases in the middle. Germline CDR1 and CDR2: SGHNT and YYREEE (reference sequence). CDR3 amino acids: CASSLGRTNYGYTF. The CDR3 coding sequence is TGTGCCAGCAGCTTGGGCAGAACCAACTATGGCTACACCTTC.

The chain joins TRBV4-2 to TRBJ2-3; D not resolved. The CDR3 spans 15 residues. The germline V gene has CDR1 LGHNA and CDR2 YNFKEQ. Trimming shortened V by 0 bases and J by 0 bases, and 7 bases separated the two germline ends. Here the CDR3 reads CASSQEFGSTDTQYF. The CDR3 DNA reads TGTGCCAGCAGCCAAGAATTCGGGAGCACAGATACGCAGTATTTT.

The rearrangement links TRBV7-2 to TRBJ2-1; D is perhaps TRBD1 (6 bases). Per the germline V gene, CDR1 is SGHTA and CDR2 is FQGNSA. Trimming took off 1 base at V and 9 bases at J, with 16 bases between the two ends. This CDR3 has 15 amino acids. The CDR3: CASSLESVGHSEQFF. The CDR3 DNA sequence: TGTGCCAGCAGCTTAGAAAGTGTGGGACACAGTGAGCAGTTCTTC.

The CDR3 DNA sequence: TGCGCCAGCACGAGTGTCACCGGGGAGCTGTTTTTT. Encoded protein: CASTSVTGELFF. The chain joins TRBV10-1 to TRBJ2-2; D unresolved. Germline loops: CDR1 WNHNN, CDR2 SYGVQD (reference sequence). Trimming took off 7 bases at V and 4 bases at J, with 7 bases between the two ends. The CDR3 contains 12 residues.

This sequence joins TRBV28 and TRBJ2-2; 13 positions match TRBD2. The V and J ends lost 7 bases and 5 bases, in that order; junction bases with no gene match: 4. This CDR3 is 15 amino acids long. Germline V gene data show CDR1 as MDHEN and CDR2 as SYDVKM. The CDR3 DNA follows: TGTGCCAGCACCTCGGGACTAGCGGGGACCGGGGAGCTGTTTTTT. Its protein product is CASTSGLAGTGELFF.